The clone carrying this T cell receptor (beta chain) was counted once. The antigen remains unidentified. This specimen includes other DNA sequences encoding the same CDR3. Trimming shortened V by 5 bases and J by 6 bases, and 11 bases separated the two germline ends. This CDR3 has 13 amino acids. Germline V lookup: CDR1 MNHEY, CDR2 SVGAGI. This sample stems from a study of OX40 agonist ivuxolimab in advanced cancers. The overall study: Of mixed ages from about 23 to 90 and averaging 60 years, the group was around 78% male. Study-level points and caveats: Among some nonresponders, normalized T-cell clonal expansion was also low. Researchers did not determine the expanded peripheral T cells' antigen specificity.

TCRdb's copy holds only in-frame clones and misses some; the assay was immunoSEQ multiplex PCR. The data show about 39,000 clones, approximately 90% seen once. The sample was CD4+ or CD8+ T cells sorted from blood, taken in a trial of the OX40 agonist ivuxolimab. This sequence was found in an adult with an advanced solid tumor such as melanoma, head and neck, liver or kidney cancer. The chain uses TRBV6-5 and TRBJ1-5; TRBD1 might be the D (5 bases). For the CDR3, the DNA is TGTGCCAGCAGTGCTGCGGGGGGTCAGCCCCAGCATTTT. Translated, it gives CASSAAGGQPQHF.